This T cell receptor (beta chain) comes out of a study of tumor and adjacent non-tumor tissue in lung cancer. On the study more broadly: There were around 11 adenocarcinoma, a couple of squamous cell carcinoma and 1 small cell lung cancer cases. Regarding the study as a whole: Tumor repertoires had a smaller top 100 clone share than normal lung. Tumor tissue had significantly higher TCR diversity than normal lung.

This sample's RNA came from whole unsorted tissue. More than 3 cm separated this lung sample from the edge of the tumor. The library came from three nested PCR rounds adapted from ARM-PCR protocols. Via MiXCR, TCRdb re-called the multiplex PCR reads, giving one row per CDR3 protein. The repertoire holds about 50,000 distinct CDR3 sequences, with 74% as singletons. There are many counts of this clonotype. The antigen is unknown. Germline V gene data show CDR1 as MNHEY and CDR2 as SVGEGT. V lost 0 bases to trimming and J lost 2 bases, with 11 bases between them. The CDR3 contains 16 residues. The TCR was taken from a woman in her sixties or seventies with non-small cell lung cancer. V gene TRBV6-2 or TRBV6-3 combines with J gene TRBJ2-1, with unresolved D. Specimen: distant non-tumor lung tissue. CDR3 coding DNA: TGTGCCAGCAGTTACTCGTCCACGGTACCCTACAATGAGCAGTTCTTC. It encodes CASSYSSTVPYNEQFF.